This passage covers 24 T cell receptor beta chains from one sample sequenced in a study of siplizumab effects on memory and regulatory T cells. Generated by immunoSEQ multiplex PCR, the TCRdb table keeps only in-frame clones and is missing some. The sample records about 100,000 clones, 85% to 95% being singletons. The sample was non-Treg CD4+ T cells sorted from blood. These receptors were collected from a human donor in good health.

This sequence joins TRBV19 and TRBJ1-1; 7 positions agree with TRBD1. This CDR3 contains 13 residues. Germline-derived CDR1 and CDR2 are LNHDA and SQIVND (reference sequence). V trimming: 6 bases; J trimming: 5 bases; junction bases outside the gene matches: 6. CDR3 bases: TGTGCCAGTAGCCTCCAGGGGGGGACTGAAGCTTTCTTT. It is translated as CASSLQGGTEAFF.

This chain links TRBV10-3 with TRBJ2-5, with 11 positions matching TRBD1. V gave up 8 bases and J gave up 3 bases; unmatched junction bases: 11. The CDR3 runs to 16 residues. Germline CDR1 is ENHRY and CDR2 is SYGVKD. Here the CDR3 DNA reads TGTGCCATCTCTATTTCCGGGACAGGGGGTGAAGAGACCCAGTACTTC. Translated, it gives CAISISGTGGEETQYF.

CDR3 nucleotide sequence: TGTGCCAGCAGCTCGGGACTAGCGGGAGTAGCCAATGAGCAGTTCTTC. This encodes CASSSGLAGVANEQFF. The chain is built from TRBV7-3 and TRBJ2-1; 14 bases align to TRBD2. This CDR3 comprises 16 residues. The ends lost 4 bases at V and 6 bases at J; junction bases unmatched: 5. CDR1 and CDR2 from the germline V gene are SGHTA and FQGTGA.

The chain combines TRBV5-1 with TRBJ2-7; no firm D call. CDR3 length: 16 residues. The V and J ends lost 0 bases and 3 bases respectively, with 16 bases between them. The germline V gene has CDR1 SGHRS and CDR2 YFSETQ. The chain's CDR3 is CASSLAPASWVYEQYF. DNA for the CDR3: TGCGCCAGCAGCTTGGCACCGGCTTCCTGGGTCTACGAGCAGTACTTC. The full variable domain, its missing parts supplied by reference TRBV5-1 and TRBJ2-7, is KAGVTQTPRYLIKTRGQQVTLSCSPISGHRSVSWYQQTPGQGLQFLFEYFSETQRNKGNFPGRFSGRQFSNSRSEMNVSTLELGDSALYLCASSLAPASWVYEQYFGPGTRLTVT.

The chain joins TRBV11-3 to TRBJ2-6, with D hard to call. CDR1 is SGHNT and CDR2 is YENEEA in the germline V gene. Trimming took 5 bases from V and 0 from J, leaving 2 bases between them. The CDR3 length is 13 residues. The CDR3 DNA reads as TGTGCCAGCAGCCCCTCTGGGGCCAACGTCCTGACTTTC. Its protein product is CASSPSGANVLTF.

The V call is TRBV6-6, the J call TRBJ2-1, with D possibly being TRBD2 (6 bases). The V gene's germline CDR1 is MNHNY and CDR2 SVGAGI (reference sequence). The ends were cut back, 2 bases at V and 7 bases at J, with 9 bases in the middle. The CDR3 is 13 residues long. The CDR3 nucleotides read TGTGCCAGCAGTTACCTCGGGGGAAATGAGCAGTTCTTC. As protein: CASSYLGGNEQFF.

CDR3 DNA sequence: TGTGCCAGCAGGGGGGGGTTAGCGATCACAGATACGCAGTATTTT. It codes for CASRGGLAITDTQYF. The rearrangement joins TRBV2 to TRBJ2-3; 7 bases agree with TRBD2. CDR1 and CDR2 (germline): SNHLY, FYNNEI. The junction had 8 bases not matched to a gene; V was cut back by 6 bases and J by 2 bases. CDR3 size: 15 residues.

The CDR3 sequence: CASSLRASDYGYTF. The CDR3 DNA follows: TGTGCCAGCAGCTTACGGGCGTCGGACTATGGCTACACCTTC. The chain couples TRBV7-9 to TRBJ1-2; D gene unclear. V was trimmed by 2 bases and J by 3 bases, leaving 10 bases between them. Per the germline V gene, CDR1 is SEHNR and CDR2 is FQNEAQ (reference sequence). This CDR3 has 14 residues.

The chain has TRBV19 and TRBJ1-5, with D uncertain. CDR3 length: 17 residues. In germline, CDR1 is LNHDA, CDR2 SQIVND (reference sequence). V lost 3 bases to trimming and J lost 0 bases, with 15 bases between them. The CDR3 bases are TGTGCCAGTAGTATTATTAGGGCGGAGTATAGCAATCAGCCCCAGCATTTT. It yields the protein CASSIIRAEYSNQPQHF.

The chain links TRBV5-8 to TRBJ2-7; D unclear. Germline V CDR1 and CDR2: SGHTS, YDEGEE. Trimming cost V 7 bases and J 1 base, with 0 bases left between them. This CDR3 comprises 9 residues. CDR3 protein: CASSYEQYF. The DNA for the CDR3 is TGTGCCAGCTCCTACGAGCAGTACTTC.

The chain joins TRBV6-1 to TRBJ2-3; the match to TRBD2 covers 7 bases. The CDR3 loop spans 16 amino acids. The germline V gene has CDR1 MNHNS and CDR2 SASEGT. V shed 2 bases and J 2 bases; nucleotides not matched to a gene: 7. The CDR3, as DNA: TGTGCCAGCAGTGAATTTGGGGAGGGCCTCACAGATACGCAGTATTTT. Translating gives CASSEFGEGLTDTQYF.

The chain is built from TRBV28 and TRBJ1-2; TRBD1 agrees at 7 bases. Germline V CDR1 and CDR2: MDHEN, SYDVKM. This CDR3 is built from 15 residues. With 6 bases clipped from V and 6 bases from J, the junction kept 13 bases outside the gene matches. CDR3 sequence reads: CASSLPMRQGNGYTF. The CDR3 region has the DNA TGTGCCAGCAGCCTTCCGATGAGACAGGGTAATGGCTACACCTTC.

In DNA, the CDR3 is TGCGCCAGCTCAGACAGGAGTTCTTACAATGAGCAGTTCTTC. As protein: CASSDRSSYNEQFF. V usage is TRBV5-1 and J usage is TRBJ2-1, with D possibly TRBD1 on 6 matching bases. The CDR3 covers 14 residues. Germline loops: CDR1 SGHRS, CDR2 YFSETQ. The ends were cut back, 7 bases at V and 4 bases at J, with 15 bases in the middle. Together with reference TRBV5-1 and TRBJ2-1, the CDR3 gives the full variable domain: KAGVTQTPRYLIKTRGQQVTLSCSPISGHRSVSWYQQTPGQGLQFLFEYFSETQRNKGNFPGRFSGRQFSNSRSEMNVSTLELGDSALYLCASSDRSSYNEQFFGPGTRLTVL.

The chain links TRBV30 to TRBJ2-2; D ambiguous. The V gene's germline CDR1 is GTSNPN and CDR2 SVGIG (reference sequence). V lost 3 bases to trimming and J lost 0 bases, with 8 bases between them. The CDR3 runs to 14 residues. The CDR3 region has the DNA TGTGCCTGGAGACGGCTAGCGAACACCGGGGAGCTGTTTTTT. As protein: CAWRRLANTGELFF.

The chain combines TRBV19 with TRBJ2-2; no clear D. V dropped 9 bases and J dropped 5 bases, with 19 bases sitting between them. The CDR3 covers 15 residues. CDR1 and CDR2 from the germline V gene are LNHDA and SQIVND (reference sequence). The CDR3 sequence is CASDPLGRETGELFF. In nucleotides, the CDR3 is TGTGCCAGCGATCCCCTCGGGCGAGAGACCGGGGAGCTGTTTTTT.

CDR3 region: CASSLDFQSTDTQYF. In DNA form, the CDR3 reads TGCGCCAGCAGCTTGGACTTTCAAAGCACAGATACGCAGTATTTT. The V and J genes are TRBV5-1 and TRBJ2-3; D not resolved. This CDR3 region has 15 residues. CDR1 and CDR2 (germline): SGHRS, YFSETQ. The V and J ends lost 0 bases and 0 bases respectively, with 8 bases between them.

V is TRBV20-1 and J is TRBJ2-1; tentatively, D is TRBD2 (6 bases). V lost 3 bases to trimming and J lost 9 bases, with 9 bases between them. The CDR3 has 11 residues. CDR1 is DFQATT and CDR2 is SNEGSKA in the germline V gene (reference sequence). The CDR3 DNA is TGCAGTGCTAGGCGGGACCGTGAGCAGTTCTTC. This sequence encodes CSARRDREQFF.

This clone was found a few times. Within the sample, other DNA sequences also encode this same CDR3. The gene calls are TRBV5-1 and TRBJ2-7, with 7 nucleotides matching TRBD1. V shed 0 bases, J shed 4 bases, and the junction held 4 bases outside the gene matches. Germline CDR1 SGHRS, CDR2 YFSETQ. This CDR3 has 14 amino acids. CDR3 region: CASSLEGQTYEQYF. The CDR3, as DNA: TGCGCCAGCAGCTTGGAGGGACAGACATACGAGCAGTACTTC.

The V call is TRBV5-1, the J call TRBJ2-1, with TRBD2 matching over 7 bases. CDR1 is SGHRS and CDR2 is YFSETQ in the germline V gene. Trimming cost V 4 bases and J 7 bases; bases outside gene matches: 17. The CDR3 extends over 17 amino acids. This chain's CDR3 is CASSLTSSSGGANEQFF. CDR3 in DNA: TGCGCCAGCAGCCTTACATCCTCTAGCGGTGGTGCGAATGAGCAGTTCTTC.

This clone showed up just once. The chain links TRBV6-5 to TRBJ2-3, with TRBD1 matching over 8 bases. Germline CDR1 is MNHEY and CDR2 is SVGAGI. The V segment lost 5 bases and the J segment 1 base; nucleotides outside the gene matches: 5. The CDR3 sequence is 15 residues long. CDR3 in amino acids: CASSRQDRGTDTQYF. CDR3 sequence (DNA): TGTGCCAGCAGTAGGCAGGACAGGGGCACAGATACGCAGTATTTT.

A note on this clone: Its ends do not fully match the called genes, so a read error is possible. The CDR3 sequence is CASSLGLELHNEQFF. The CDR3 region has the DNA TGTGCTAGCAGCTTAGGGCTAGAACTCCACAATGAGCAGTTCTTC. V usage is TRBV7-7 and J usage is TRBJ2-1; D not resolved. The CDR3 totals 15 residues. Germline CDR1 and CDR2: SSHAT and FNYEAQ (reference sequence). Full variable domain (remainder filled in from reference TRBV7-7 and TRBJ2-1): GAGVSQSPRYKVTKRGQDVTLRCDPISSHATLYWYQQALGQGPEFLTYFNYEAQPDKSGLPSDRFSAERPEGSISTLTIQRTEQRDSAMYRCASSLGLELHNEQFFGPGTRLTVL.

The rearrangement joins TRBV15 to TRBJ2-2; 10 bases are a match to TRBD2. The ends lost 1 base at V and 6 bases at J; junction bases unmatched: 2. This CDR3 spans 15 amino acids. Germline loops: CDR1 LNHNV, CDR2 YYDKDF (reference sequence). CDR3 amino acids: CATSRGGLAAGELFF. As DNA, the CDR3 is TGTGCCACCAGCAGAGGCGGACTAGCGGCCGGGGAGCTGTTTTTT.

The V and J genes are TRBV7-9 and TRBJ2-2; D is unresolved. The CDR3 is made up of 14 amino acids. Germline values: CDR1 SEHNR, CDR2 FQNEAQ (reference sequence). V was shortened by 7 bases and J by 3 bases, with 12 bases between the two germline ends. The CDR3 sequence is CASKWQADTGELFF. The CDR3 DNA reads as TGTGCCAGCAAATGGCAGGCCGACACCGGGGAGCTGTTTTTT.

V and J are TRBV27 and TRBJ1-2; D gene ambiguous. The CDR3 is made up of 13 amino acids. Germline V lookup: CDR1 MNHEY, CDR2 SMNVEV (reference sequence). V gave up 10 bases and J gave up 0 bases, with 12 bases separating them. CDR3: CATGRASNYGYTF. In nucleotides, the CDR3 is TGTGCCACGGGGAGGGCCTCTAACTATGGCTACACCTTC.